The clone carrying this T cell receptor beta chain was recorded at least ten times. This sample's time point: pre-sensitization, week 0. Treatment reported: therapeutic diphenylcyclopropenone sensitization with weekly scalp DPC. The data were obtained in a study of human T cells and chemical hapten exposure. MiXCR, applied by TCRdb to the RACE reads, yields one record per CDR3 protein. This table has 350,000 to 400,000 distinct CDR3 sequences, roughly 5% appearing once. The material was whole blood, obtained in connection with sensitization to the hapten diphenylcyclopropenone (DPC). This receptor was taken from a woman aged 50 to 65 with alopecia areata. Some clones in this sample may be carry-over from other donors' samples.

The CDR3 DNA follows: TGTGCCAGCAGCGACGGAACCACCACGACCGAGAAGGCCGGGGAGCTGTTTTTT. Translated, it gives CASSDGTTTTEKAGELFF. This chain uses TRBV6-4 with TRBJ2-2; D is unclear. V dropped 6 bases and J dropped 6 bases, with 26 bases sitting between them. Germline values: CDR1 MRHNA, CDR2 SNTAGT. This CDR3 has 18 residues.